Described below is a single T cell receptor (beta chain) sequence and its context. The data were obtained in a study of OX40 agonist ivuxolimab in advanced cancers. Turning to the study itself: The patients received ivuxolimab by intravenous route every 2 weeks at 0.01 to 10 mg/kg.

V lost 2 bases and J 8 bases, leaving 7 bases between the germline ends. CDR1 is SGDLS, CDR2 YYNGEE, per germline. CDR3 length: 11 residues. Clones were read by immunoSEQ multiplex PCR, and TCRdb kept only the in-frame ones, dropping some. This table holds 60,000 to 70,000 clones, around 87% found once. The TCR originated in an adult with an advanced solid tumor such as melanoma, head and neck, liver or kidney cancer. The chain uses TRBV9 and TRBJ1-2; D not certain. This material consisted of CD4+ or CD8+ T cells sorted from blood, taken in a trial of the OX40 agonist ivuxolimab. The chain's CDR3 is CASSVGYGYTF. In DNA, the CDR3 is TGTGCCAGCAGCGTGGGGTACGGCTACACCTTC. Combining the CDR3 with reference TRBV9 and TRBJ1-2 gives the whole variable domain DSGVTQTPKHLITATGQRVTLRCSPRSGDLSVYWYQQSLDQGLQFLIQYYNGEERAKGNILERFSAQQFPDLHSELNLSSLELGDSALYFCASSVGYGYTFGSGTRLTVV.